The 14 T cell receptor beta chains below were found in one sample sequenced in a study of CD8+CD57+ T cells in acquired aplastic anemia. Genomic DNA provided the template from which TCR beta VDJ and CDR3 profiles were obtained. MiXCR was run by TCRdb on the reads, yielding one entry per CDR3 protein. Of hundreds of thousands of distinct CDR3 sequences in the sample, roughly 68% were seen once. Sequencing input: sorted CD4+, CD8+, or CD8+CD57+ T cells (not recorded which) from PBMCs. These receptor sequences come from a human donor in good health, serving as a control.

There are many counts of this clonotype. V gene TRBV30 combines with J gene TRBJ2-3, with D uncertain. Per germline, CDR1 GTSNPN and CDR2 SVGIG (reference sequence). The CDR3 is 12 residues long. V was cut by 0 bases and J by 4 bases, with 5 bases left in between. CDR3 sequence (DNA): TGTGCCTGGAGTGTAGGTCCAGATACGCAGTATTTT. Translation gives CAWSVGPDTQYF.

Of note for this clonotype: The junction and the germline gene differ at one end; a read error may be behind it. The rearrangement uses TRBV7-8 and TRBJ2-2, with D tentatively TRBD2 (6 bases). Germline CDR1 is SGHVS and CDR2 is FQNEAQ. This CDR3 comprises 15 residues. The CDR3 protein is CASSRQRAITGQLFF. The CDR3 bases are TGTGCCAGCAGCCGGCAGCGGGCTATTACCGGGCAGCTCTTTTTT.

The chain employs TRBV20-1 and TRBJ1-1; D gene unclear. The CDR3 runs 12 residues. Deletions cut 6 bases from V and 1 base from J, with 9 bases between. The germline CDR1 and CDR2 sequences are DFQATT and SNEGSKA (reference sequence). The CDR3 region is CSASQPNTEAFF. CDR3 sequence (DNA): TGCAGTGCATCGCAGCCGAACACTGAAGCTTTCTTT.

This clonotype appeared many times. The chain couples TRBV19 to TRBJ1-5; 8 nucleotides line up with TRBD1. The germline CDR1 and CDR2 sequences are LNHDA and SQIVND (reference sequence). Unmatched junction bases numbered 7, after V lost 6 bases and J lost 9 bases. This CDR3 region has 13 residues. The CDR3 is CASRGTGDGPQHF. CDR3 nucleotide sequence: TGTGCCAGTAGAGGGACAGGCGACGGGCCCCAGCATTTT.

V is TRBV12-5 and J is TRBJ2-7, with TRBD1 matching 11 bases. Per the germline V gene, CDR1 is LGHNT and CDR2 is FRNRAP. V was pared by 11 bases and J by 4 bases, with 10 bases of the junction left unmatched. The CDR3 is 14 amino acids. In DNA, the CDR3 is TGTGCTTGGGGCTTGGACAGGGGGCCATACGAGCAGTACTTC. The encoded protein is CAWGLDRGPYEQYF.

On this clonotype: This could be a read error, since a much larger clone is one nucleotide away. In nucleotides, the CDR3 is TGCGCCAGCAGCCAGAGACCAGCGGGGGGGACGAATACGCAGTATTTT. The encoded protein is CASSQRPAGGTNTQYF. The V gene is TRBV7-3, the J gene TRBJ2-3; 10 bases agree with TRBD2. CDR3 length equals 16 residues. The germline V gene has CDR1 SGHTA and CDR2 FQGTGA.

The table lists this clonotype with a few counts. The chain recombines TRBV30 with TRBJ2-1, with 10 bases that match TRBD2. V lost 0 bases and J lost 13; bases outside the gene matches: 15. Per germline, CDR1 GTSNPN and CDR2 SVGIG (reference sequence). The CDR3 totals 16 residues. Here the CDR3 DNA reads TGTGCCTGGAGTGTTGGTTCTAGCGGGGGACTCGGGGATCAGTTCTTC. Amino acid sequence: CAWSVGSSGGLGDQFF.

V is TRBV29-1 and J is TRBJ2-7; 9 positions match TRBD1. This CDR3 has 13 residues. CDR1 SQVTM and CDR2 ANQGSEA come from the germline V gene. The junction had 6 bases not matched to a gene; V was cut back by 4 bases and J by 5 bases. CDR3 nucleotide sequence: TGCAGCGTTGGGGACAGGGAGGCCCACGAGCAGTACTTC. It yields the protein CSVGDREAHEQYF.

The chain has TRBV20-1 and TRBJ2-1; 11 nucleotides agree with TRBD2. V was clipped by 0 bases and J by 5 bases; unmatched bases: 3. This CDR3 contains 15 residues. Germline assignment: CDR1 DFQATT and CDR2 SNEGSKA (reference sequence). CDR3 residues: CSARDSSGGNNEQFF. CDR3 nucleotide sequence: TGCAGTGCTAGAGATTCTAGCGGGGGGAACAATGAGCAGTTCTTC.

V and J are TRBV20-1 and TRBJ2-3; 7 nucleotides align to TRBD2. Germline values: CDR1 DFQATT, CDR2 SNEGSKA (reference sequence). V shed 1 base and J 3 bases; nucleotides not matched to a gene: 7. The CDR3 is 15 amino acids. The CDR3 sequence: CSARGPAGKTDTQYF. The CDR3 DNA reads as TGCAGTGCTAGAGGGCCAGCGGGGAAAACAGATACGCAGTATTTT.

The CDR3 here is CAISESSSPSNQPQHF. CDR3 coding DNA: TGTGCCATCAGTGAGTCTTCGAGTCCTAGCAATCAGCCCCAGCATTTT. This chain links TRBV10-3 with TRBJ1-5; no definite D call. The V gene's germline CDR1 is ENHRY and CDR2 SYGVKD. This CDR3 has 16 residues. V was clipped by 0 bases and J by 0 bases, with 9 bases between them.

This clonotype was detected many times. The chain links TRBV9 to TRBJ2-5; tentatively, D is TRBD1 or TRBD2 (6 bases each). CDR3 size: 14 residues. Germline V CDR1 and CDR2: SGDLS, YYNGEE. The V end lost 0 bases, the J end lost 6 bases, and 12 bases lay between the germline ends. CDR3 residues: CASSVGPGAQTQYF. CDR3 in DNA: TGTGCCAGCAGCGTAGGCCCGGGGGCTCAGACCCAGTACTTC.

The J gene is TRBJ2-3, the V gene TRBV20-1; D may be TRBD1 or TRBD2 (5 bases each). Trimming cost V 3 bases and J 3 bases, with 19 bases left between them. Germline values: CDR1 DFQATT, CDR2 SNEGSKA (reference sequence). This CDR3 spans 16 amino acids. The CDR3 nucleotides read TGCAGTGCTAGGACGGGGACCTACGATCAGACAGATACGCAGTATTTT. This sequence encodes CSARTGTYDQTDTQYF.

This clonotype was seen ten or more times. This chain joins TRBV5-8 and TRBJ2-1; TRBD2 is a possible D gene (6 bases). V was shortened by 0 bases and J by 7 bases, with 14 bases between the two germline ends. Germline V gives CDR1 SGHTS, CDR2 YDEGEE. The CDR3 extends over 15 amino acids. The CDR3 region has the DNA TGTGCCAGCAGCTTGGCCCAGGCGGGGTGGAATGAGCAGTTCTTC. Amino acid sequence: CASSLAQAGWNEQFF.